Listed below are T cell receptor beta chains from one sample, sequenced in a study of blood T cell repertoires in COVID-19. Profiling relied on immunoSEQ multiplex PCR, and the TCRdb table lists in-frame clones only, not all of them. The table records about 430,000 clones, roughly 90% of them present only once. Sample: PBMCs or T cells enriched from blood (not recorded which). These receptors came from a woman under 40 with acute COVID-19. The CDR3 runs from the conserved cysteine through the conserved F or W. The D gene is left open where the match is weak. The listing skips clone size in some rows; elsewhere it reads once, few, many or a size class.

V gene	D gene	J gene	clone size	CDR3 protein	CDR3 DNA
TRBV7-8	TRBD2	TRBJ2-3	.	CASSLAIGTSGYTDTQYF	TGTGCCAGCAGCTTAGCCATCGGGACTAGCGGGTACACAGATACGCAGTATTTT
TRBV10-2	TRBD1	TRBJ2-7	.	CASSESNLRDRGHEQYF	TGCGCCAGCAGTGAGTCGAATCTCCGAGACAGGGGCCACGAGCAGTACTTC
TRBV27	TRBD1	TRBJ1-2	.	CASSSQGGYGYTF	TGTGCCAGCAGTTCCCAGGGGGGCTATGGCTACACCTTC
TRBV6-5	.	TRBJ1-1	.	CASSYGTSIGRAFF	TGTGCCAGCAGTTACGGGACGTCAATCGGGAGAGCTTTCTTT
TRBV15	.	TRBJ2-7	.	CATSRVVQARGEQYF	TGTGCCACCAGCAGAGTGGTACAGGCTAGGGGGGAGCAGTACTTC
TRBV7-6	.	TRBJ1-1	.	CASSLAQGLATEAFF	TGTGCCAGCAGCTTAGCGCAGGGTCTGGCCACTGAAGCTTTCTTT
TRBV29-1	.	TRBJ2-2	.	CSVVQAGELFF	TGCAGCGTTGTGCAGGCCGGGGAGCTGTTTTTT
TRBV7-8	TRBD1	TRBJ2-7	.	CASSRTGQVVTYEQYF	TGTGCCAGCAGCCGAACGGGACAGGTAGTCACCTACGAGCAGTACTTC
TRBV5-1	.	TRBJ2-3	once	CASSFSLGSTDTQYF	TGCGCCAGCAGCTTCAGTCTAGGAAGCACAGATACGCAGTATTTT
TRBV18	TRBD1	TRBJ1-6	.	CASSTGTGNSPLHF	TGTGCCAGCTCTACCGGGACAGGGAATTCACCCCTCCACTTT
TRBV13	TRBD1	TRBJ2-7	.	CASSLAGQGYEQYF	TGTGCCAGCAGCTTGGCGGGACAGGGCTACGAGCAGTACTTC
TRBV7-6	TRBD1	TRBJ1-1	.	CASSRPGTVNTEAFF	TGTGCCAGCAGCCGACCAGGGACAGTGAACACTGAAGCTTTCTTT
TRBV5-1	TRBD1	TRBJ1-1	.	CASSQNPGTGGTEAFF	TGCGCCAGCAGCCAAAATCCCGGGACAGGGGGGACTGAAGCTTTCTTT
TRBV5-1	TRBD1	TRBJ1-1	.	CASMMGTGVNTEAFF	TGCGCCAGCATGATGGGGACAGGGGTAAACACTGAAGCTTTCTTT
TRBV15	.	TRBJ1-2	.	CATSQGNYGYTF	TGTGCCACCAGCCAGGGAAACTATGGCTACACCTTC
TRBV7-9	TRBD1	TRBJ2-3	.	CASSLPWTGPFTDTQYF	TGTGCCAGCAGCCTCCCCTGGACAGGGCCATTTACAGATACGCAGTATTTT
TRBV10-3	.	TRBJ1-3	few	CAIRKGQERVNTIYF	TGTGCCATCAGAAAGGGGCAGGAGAGAGTCAACACCATATATTTT
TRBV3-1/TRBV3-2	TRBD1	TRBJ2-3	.	CASSQPGQGVGTDTQYF	TGTGCCAGCAGCCAACCCGGACAGGGAGTGGGCACAGATACGCAGTATTTT
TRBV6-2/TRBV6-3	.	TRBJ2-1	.	CASSRRLQGTLVYNNFEQFF	TGTGCCAGCAGTCGCCGATTACAGGGAACGCTGGTGTACAATAACTTCGAGCAGTTCTTC
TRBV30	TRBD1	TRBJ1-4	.	CAWTTGANEKLFF	TGTGCCTGGACTACAGGGGCTAATGAAAAACTGTTTTTT
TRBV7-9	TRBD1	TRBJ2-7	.	CASSLQGASYEQYF	TGTGCCAGCAGCTTACAGGGGGCATCCTACGAGCAGTACTTC
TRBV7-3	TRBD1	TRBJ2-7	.	CASSIAGQGAYEQYF	TGTGCCAGCAGCATAGCCGGACAGGGCGCCTACGAGCAGTACTTC
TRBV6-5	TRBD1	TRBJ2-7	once	CASRTTGAYEQYF	TGTGCCAGCAGGACCACAGGGGCCTACGAGCAGTACTTC
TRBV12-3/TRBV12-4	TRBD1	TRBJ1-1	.	CASSDRGGRAFF	TGTGCCAGCAGTGATAGAGGGGGCAGGGCTTTCTTT
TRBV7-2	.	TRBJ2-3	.	CASSPATTPGADTQYF	TGTGCCAGCAGCCCGGCCACGACCCCCGGGGCAGATACGCAGTATTTT
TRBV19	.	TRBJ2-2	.	CASLRRGFGTGELFF	TGTGCCAGTCTCCGGAGAGGGTTTGGCACCGGGGAGCTGTTTTTT
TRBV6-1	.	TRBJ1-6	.	CASSEYRTDGSPLHF	TGTGCCAGCAGTGAATACCGGACAGACGGTTCACCCCTCCACTTT
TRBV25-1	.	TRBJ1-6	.	CASSESRRSGNSPLHF	TGTGCCAGCAGTGAATCTCGGAGATCTGGTAATTCACCCCTCCACTTT
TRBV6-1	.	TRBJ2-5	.	CASSEAVVSGQETQYF	TGTGCCAGCAGTGAAGCTGTGGTCAGCGGACAAGAGACCCAGTACTTC
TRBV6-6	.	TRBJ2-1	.	CASRLAGNEQFF	TGTGCCAGCAGACTAGCTGGGAATGAGCAGTTCTTC
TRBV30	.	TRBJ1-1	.	CACSGRVLGAFF	TGTGCCTGCTCGGGGAGGGTCCTGGGGGCTTTCTTT
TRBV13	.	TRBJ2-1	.	CASTSGGRGEQFF	TGTGCCAGCACTTCCGGGGGGCGGGGTGAGCAGTTCTTC
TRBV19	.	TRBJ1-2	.	CASSIDRAGGYTF	TGTGCCAGTAGTATAGACAGGGCTGGTGGCTACACCTTC
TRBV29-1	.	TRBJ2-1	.	CSVGATSFRSYNEQFF	TGCAGCGTTGGGGCGACTAGTTTTCGGTCCTACAATGAGCAGTTCTTC
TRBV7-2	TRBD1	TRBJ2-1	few	CASSLPLRTGGTNEQFF	TGTGCCAGCAGCTTACCCCTCCGGACAGGGGGCACGAATGAGCAGTTCTTC
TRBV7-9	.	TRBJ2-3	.	CASSLGEFSTDTQYF	TGTGCCAGCAGTTTAGGGGAGTTTAGCACAGATACGCAGTATTTT
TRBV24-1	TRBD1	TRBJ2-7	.	CATSAPRGTGTYEQYF	TGTGCCACCAGTGCCCCGCGAGGGACAGGGACATACGAGCAGTACTTC
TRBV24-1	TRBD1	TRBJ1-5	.	CATSGQGFEPQHF	TGTGCCACCAGTGGACAGGGGTTTGAGCCCCAGCATTTT
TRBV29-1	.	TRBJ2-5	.	CSVVPGGETQYF	TGCAGCGTTGTACCAGGGGGGGAGACCCAGTACTTC
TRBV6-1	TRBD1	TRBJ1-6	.	CASSEGGQGWNSPLHF	TGTGCCAGCAGTGAAGGGGGACAGGGGTGGAATTCACCCCTCCACTTT
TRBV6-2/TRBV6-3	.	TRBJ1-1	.	CASSYAGHRATAEAFF	TGTGCCAGCAGTTACGCGGGCCATAGGGCCACTGCTGAAGCTTTCTTT
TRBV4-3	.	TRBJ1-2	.	CASSQDRGGLSNYGYTF	TGCGCCAGCAGCCAAGATAGGGGGGGGCTATCAAACTATGGCTACACCTTC
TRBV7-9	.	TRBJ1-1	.	CASHILAGKNTEAFF	TGTGCCAGCCACATATTGGCAGGGAAGAACACTGAAGCTTTCTTT
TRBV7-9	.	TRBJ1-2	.	CASSLRVNYGYTF	TGTGCCAGCAGCCTGCGCGTAAACTATGGCTACACCTTC
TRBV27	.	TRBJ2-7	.	CASSLMGASSYEQYF	TGTGCCAGCAGTTTAATGGGGGCCTCCTCCTACGAGCAGTACTTC
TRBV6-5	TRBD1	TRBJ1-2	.	CASSYRGQGLRYGYTF	TGTGCCAGCAGTTACCGTGGACAGGGACTTCGGTATGGCTACACCTTC
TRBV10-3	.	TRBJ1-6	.	CAISSTRDNSPLHF	TGTGCCATCAGTTCAACCAGGGATAATTCACCCCTCCACTTT
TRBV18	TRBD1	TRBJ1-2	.	CASSLTQGNYGYTF	TGTGCCAGCTCGCTCACACAGGGGAACTATGGCTACACCTTC
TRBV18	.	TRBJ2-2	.	CASSPYTGELFF	TGTGCCAGCTCCCCGTACACCGGGGAGCTGTTTTTT
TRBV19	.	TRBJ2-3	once	CASSIFGTGDTDTQYF	TGTGCCAGTAGTATATTCGGGACTGGAGACACGGATACGCAGTATTTT
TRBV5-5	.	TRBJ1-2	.	CASSLWTASYGYTF	TGTGCCAGCAGCCTATGGACAGCAAGTTATGGCTACACCTTC
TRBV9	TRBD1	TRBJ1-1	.	CASSVGTGGFEAFF	TGTGCCAGCAGCGTCGGGACAGGGGGTTTCGAAGCTTTCTTT
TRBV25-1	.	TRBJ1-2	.	CASSEYREGPNYGYTF	TGTGCCAGCAGTGAATATCGGGAAGGGCCTAACTATGGCTACACCTTC
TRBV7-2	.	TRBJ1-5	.	CASSLRTGGFNQPQHF	TGTGCCAGCAGCTTGAGAACAGGCGGATTCAATCAGCCCCAGCATTTT
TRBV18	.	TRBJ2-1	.	CASSAGPFKVQFF	TGTGCCAGCTCAGCGGGACCATTCAAGGTGCAGTTCTTC